These 9 T cell receptor beta chains came from one sample sequenced in a study of blood T cell repertoires in COVID-19. Libraries were prepared by immunoSEQ multiplex PCR; TCRdb keeps only in-frame clonotypes and omits some of them. The sample lists about 370,000 clones; approximately 89% were seen once. Sample: peripheral blood. These receptors were obtained from a woman aged 30 to 39 with COVID-19, enrolled during active disease.

The V and J genes are TRBV12-3 or TRBV12-4 and TRBJ2-7, with a weak D call TRBD1 (6 bases). Trimming cost V 6 bases and J 7 bases, with 16 bases left between them. The CDR3 is made up of 13 amino acids. The CDR3 DNA reads TGTGCCAGCAGCCCGGGACAAGCTCGAGAGCAGTACTTC. This translates into CASSPGQAREQYF.

The V call is TRBV30, the J call TRBJ1-3; D gene ambiguous. The V end lost 0 bases, the J end lost 2 bases, and 8 bases lay between the germline ends. The CDR3 runs to 14 residues. The germline V gene has CDR1 GTSNPN and CDR2 SVGIG (reference sequence). As DNA, the CDR3 is TGTGCCTGGAGTGTACTGGTCCCTGGAAACACCATATATTTT. Amino acid sequence: CAWSVLVPGNTIYF. The full variable domain, its missing parts supplied by reference TRBV30 and TRBJ1-3, is SQTIHQWPATLVQPVGSPLSLECTVEGTSNPNLYWYRQAAGRGLQLLFYSVGIGQISSEVPQNLSASRPQDRQFILSSKKLLLSDSGFYLCAWSVLVPGNTIYFGEGSWLTVV.

The chain employs TRBV6-2 or TRBV6-3 and TRBJ1-5, with a tentative D call TRBD1 (6 bases). The V end lost 6 bases, the J end lost 2 bases, and 11 bases lay between the germline ends. The CDR3 contains 14 residues. Germline V gene data show CDR1 as MNHEY and CDR2 as SVGEGT. CDR3 nucleotides: TGTGCCAGCAGCCGGACAGCGGGCAATCAGCCCCAGCATTTT. Translating it yields CASSRTAGNQPQHF.

The V gene is TRBV3-1 (or the pseudogene TRBV3-2), the J gene TRBJ1-2; D may be TRBD1 (5 bases). The CDR3 contains 13 residues. Deletions cut 1 base from V and 7 bases from J, with 10 bases between. Germline CDR1 and CDR2: LGHDT and YNNKEL (reference sequence). The CDR3 protein is CASSQGRALGYTF. Written as DNA, the CDR3 is TGTGCCAGCAGCCAAGGCAGGGCACTTGGCTACACCTTC.

The rearrangement links TRBV6-6 to TRBJ2-1; D may be TRBD2 (5 bases). Germline CDR1 reads MNHNY; CDR2 reads SVGAGI (reference sequence). V was trimmed by 8 bases and J by 6 bases, leaving 8 bases between them. This CDR3 contains 11 residues. CDR3 nucleotides: TGTGCCAGCGAGGGCATCAATGAGCAGTTCTTC. This encodes CASEGINEQFF.

The rearrangement joins TRBV4-3 to TRBJ2-1, with 7 bases identical to TRBD2. With 4 bases clipped from V and 7 bases from J, the junction kept 4 bases outside the gene matches. This CDR3 contains 13 residues. Germline V gene lookup returns CDR1 LGHNA and CDR2 YSLEER. CDR3 region: CASSRGLRNEQFF. CDR3 DNA sequence: TGCGCCAGCAGCCGGGGACTAAGGAATGAGCAGTTCTTC.

The chain uses TRBV5-1 and TRBJ1-2; 12 nucleotides line up with TRBD1. This CDR3 comprises 16 residues. The V segment lost 4 bases and the J segment 0 bases; nucleotides outside the gene matches: 4. CDR1 and CDR2 from the germline V gene are SGHRS and YFSETQ. For the CDR3, the DNA is TGCGCCAGCAGCAAGGGACAGGGGGCCCCTAACTATGGCTACACCTTC. Its protein product is CASSKGQGAPNYGYTF. Full variable domain (rest looked up from reference TRBV5-1 and TRBJ1-2): KAGVTQTPRYLIKTRGQQVTLSCSPISGHRSVSWYQQTPGQGLQFLFEYFSETQRNKGNFPGRFSGRQFSNSRSEMNVSTLELGDSALYLCASSKGQGAPNYGYTFGSGTRLTVV.

The V and J genes are TRBV21-1 and TRBJ2-2; the table's D call TRBD1 went unverified against the DNA. TRBV21-1 is deemed a pseudogene. The CDR3 covers 15 residues. Here the CDR3 reads CASTDDRGELGELFF. As DNA, the CDR3 is TGTGCCAGCACCGACGACAGGGGAGAGTTGGGGGAGCTGTTTTTT.

In this sample, this clone turned up once. The CDR3 is CASRRTSGRHTQYF. The CDR3 DNA is TGTGCCAGCAGAAGGACTAGCGGGAGGCATACGCAGTATTTT. The gene calls are TRBV27 and TRBJ2-3; 14 bases map to TRBD2. J was trimmed by 7 bases and V by 6 bases; bases with no gene match: 3. The CDR3 sequence is 14 residues long. CDR1 is MNHEY and CDR2 is SMNVEV in the germline V gene (reference sequence).